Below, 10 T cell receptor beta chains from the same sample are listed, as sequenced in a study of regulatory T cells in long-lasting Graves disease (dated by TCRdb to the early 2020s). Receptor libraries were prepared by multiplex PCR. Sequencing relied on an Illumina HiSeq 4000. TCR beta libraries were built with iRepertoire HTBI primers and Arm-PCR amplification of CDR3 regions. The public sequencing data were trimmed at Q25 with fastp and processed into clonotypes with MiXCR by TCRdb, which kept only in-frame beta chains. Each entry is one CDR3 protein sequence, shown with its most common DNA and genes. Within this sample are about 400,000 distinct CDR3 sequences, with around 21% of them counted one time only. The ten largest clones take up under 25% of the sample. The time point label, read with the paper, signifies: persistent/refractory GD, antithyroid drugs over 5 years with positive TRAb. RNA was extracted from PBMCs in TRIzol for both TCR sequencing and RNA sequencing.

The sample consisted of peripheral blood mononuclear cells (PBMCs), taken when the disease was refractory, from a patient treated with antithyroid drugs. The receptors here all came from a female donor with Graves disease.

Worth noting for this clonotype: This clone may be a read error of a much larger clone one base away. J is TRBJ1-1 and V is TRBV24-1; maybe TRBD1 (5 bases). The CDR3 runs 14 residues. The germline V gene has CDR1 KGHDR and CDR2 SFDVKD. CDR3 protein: CAPPWGTRYTDAFF. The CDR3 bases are TGTGCCCCCCCGTGGGGGACGAGATACACTGACGCTTTCTTT.

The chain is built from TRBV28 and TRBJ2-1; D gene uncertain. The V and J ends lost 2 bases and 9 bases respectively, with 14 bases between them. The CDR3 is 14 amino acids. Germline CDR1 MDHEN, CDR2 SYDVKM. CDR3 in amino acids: CASSLIAEVAEQFF. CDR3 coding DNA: TGTGCCAGCAGTTTAATAGCCGAAGTGGCTGAGCAGTTCTTC.

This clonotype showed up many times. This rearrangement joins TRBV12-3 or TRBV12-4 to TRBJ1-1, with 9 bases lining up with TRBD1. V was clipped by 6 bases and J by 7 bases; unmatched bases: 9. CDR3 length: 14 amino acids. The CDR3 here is CASRITGGGNEAFF. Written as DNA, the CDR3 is TGTGCCAGCAGGATTACAGGGGGCGGGAATGAAGCTTTCTTT.

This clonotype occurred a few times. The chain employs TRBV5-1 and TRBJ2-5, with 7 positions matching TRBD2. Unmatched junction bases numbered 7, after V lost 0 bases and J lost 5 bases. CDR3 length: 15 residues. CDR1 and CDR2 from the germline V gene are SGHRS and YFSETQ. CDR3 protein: CASSLVPTSRETQYF. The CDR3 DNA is TGCGCCAGCAGCTTGGTCCCGACTAGCAGGGAGACCCAGTACTTC.

Here the CDR3 DNA reads TGTGCCAGCAGTACACCGAGCAATCAGCCCCAGCATTTT. Its translation is CASSTPSNQPQHF. This chain connects TRBV6-1 to TRBJ1-5; D is unclear. CDR3 size: 13 residues. Germline V lookup: CDR1 MNHNS, CDR2 SASEGT. V gave up 5 bases and J gave up 1 base, with 6 bases separating them.

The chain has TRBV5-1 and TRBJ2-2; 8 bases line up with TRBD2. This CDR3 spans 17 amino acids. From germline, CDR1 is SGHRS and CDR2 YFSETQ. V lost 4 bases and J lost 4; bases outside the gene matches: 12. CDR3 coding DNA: TGCGCCAGCAGCCAGCCGAAAGCGGGAGCAAGCACCGGGGAGCTGTTTTTT. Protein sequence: CASSQPKAGASTGELFF.

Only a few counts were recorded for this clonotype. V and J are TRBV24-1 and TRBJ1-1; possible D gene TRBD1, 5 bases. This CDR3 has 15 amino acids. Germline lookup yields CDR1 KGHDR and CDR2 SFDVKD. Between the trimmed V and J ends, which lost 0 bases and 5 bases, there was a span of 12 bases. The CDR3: CATSDLSGMGTEAFF. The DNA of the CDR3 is TGTGCCACCAGTGATTTGTCAGGGATGGGGACTGAAGCTTTCTTT.

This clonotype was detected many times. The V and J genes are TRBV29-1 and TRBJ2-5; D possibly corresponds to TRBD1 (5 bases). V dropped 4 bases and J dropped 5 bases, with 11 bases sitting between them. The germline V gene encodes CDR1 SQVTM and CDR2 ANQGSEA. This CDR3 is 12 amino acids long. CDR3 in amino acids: CSVVVAGETQYF. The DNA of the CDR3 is TGCAGCGTTGTGGTAGCAGGGGAGACCCAGTACTTC.

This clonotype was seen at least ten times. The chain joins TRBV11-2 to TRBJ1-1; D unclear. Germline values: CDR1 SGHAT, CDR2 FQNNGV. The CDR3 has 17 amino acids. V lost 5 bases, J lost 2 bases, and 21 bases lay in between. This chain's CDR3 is CASSPSGSPTTNTEAFF. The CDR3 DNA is TGTGCCAGCAGCCCCTCCGGGTCCCCAACTACTAACACTGAAGCTTTCTTT.

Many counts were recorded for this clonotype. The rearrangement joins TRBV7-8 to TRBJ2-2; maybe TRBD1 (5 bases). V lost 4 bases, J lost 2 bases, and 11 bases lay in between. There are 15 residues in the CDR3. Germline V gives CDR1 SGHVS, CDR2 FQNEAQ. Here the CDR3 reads CASSSKGLNTGELFF. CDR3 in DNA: TGTGCCAGCAGCTCAAAGGGGCTAAACACCGGGGAGCTGTTTTTT.